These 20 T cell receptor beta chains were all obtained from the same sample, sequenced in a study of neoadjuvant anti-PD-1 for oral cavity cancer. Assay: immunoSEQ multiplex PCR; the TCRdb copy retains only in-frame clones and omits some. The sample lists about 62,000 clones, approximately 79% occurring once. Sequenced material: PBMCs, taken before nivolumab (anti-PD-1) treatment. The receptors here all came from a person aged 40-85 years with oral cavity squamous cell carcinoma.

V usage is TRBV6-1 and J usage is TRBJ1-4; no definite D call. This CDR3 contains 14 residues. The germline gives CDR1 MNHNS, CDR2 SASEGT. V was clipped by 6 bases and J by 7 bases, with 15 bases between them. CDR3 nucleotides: TGTGCCAGCAGGTCTGCGGCGGGGAGTGAAAAACTGTTTTTT. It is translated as CASRSAAGSEKLFF.

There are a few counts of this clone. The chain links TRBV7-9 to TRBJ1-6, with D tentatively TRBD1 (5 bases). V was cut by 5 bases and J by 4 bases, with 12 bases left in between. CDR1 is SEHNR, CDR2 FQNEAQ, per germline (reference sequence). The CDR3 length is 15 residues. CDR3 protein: CASSNLDSYNSPLHF. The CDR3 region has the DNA TGTGCCAGCAGCAACCTCGACAGTTATAATTCACCCCTCCACTTT.

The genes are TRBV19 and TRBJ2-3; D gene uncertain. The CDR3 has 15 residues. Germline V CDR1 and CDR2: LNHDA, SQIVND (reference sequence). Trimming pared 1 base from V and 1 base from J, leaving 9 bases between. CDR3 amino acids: CASSIVHRGTDTQYF. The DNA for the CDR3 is TGTGCCAGTAGTATAGTCCATCGGGGCACAGATACGCAGTATTTT. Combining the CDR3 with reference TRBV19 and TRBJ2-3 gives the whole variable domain DGGITQSPKYLFRKEGQNVTLSCEQNLNHDAMYWYRQDPGQGLRLIYYSQIVNDFQKGDIAEGYSVSREKKESFPLTVTSAQKNPTAFYLCASSIVHRGTDTQYFGPGTRLTVL.

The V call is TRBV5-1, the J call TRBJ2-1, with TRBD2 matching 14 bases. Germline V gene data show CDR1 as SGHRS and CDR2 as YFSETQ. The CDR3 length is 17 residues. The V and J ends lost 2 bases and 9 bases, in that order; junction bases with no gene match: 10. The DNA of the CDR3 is TGCGCCAGCAGCTTCCTCGGGACTAGCGGGAGTGAAGCTGAGCAGTTCTTC. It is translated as CASSFLGTSGSEAEQFF. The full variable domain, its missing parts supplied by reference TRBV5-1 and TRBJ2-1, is KAGVTQTPRYLIKTRGQQVTLSCSPISGHRSVSWYQQTPGQGLQFLFEYFSETQRNKGNFPGRFSGRQFSNSRSEMNVSTLELGDSALYLCASSFLGTSGSEAEQFFGPGTRLTVL.

CDR3 sequence reads: CATLQGGVGGYTF. Here the CDR3 DNA reads TGTGCCACCTTACAAGGGGGGGTCGGTGGCTACACCTTC. This chain connects TRBV28 to TRBJ1-2, with D tentatively TRBD1 (6 bases). The germline V gene has CDR1 MDHEN and CDR2 SYDVKM. The V and J ends lost 10 bases and 7 bases respectively, with 19 bases between them. CDR3 length equals 13 residues.

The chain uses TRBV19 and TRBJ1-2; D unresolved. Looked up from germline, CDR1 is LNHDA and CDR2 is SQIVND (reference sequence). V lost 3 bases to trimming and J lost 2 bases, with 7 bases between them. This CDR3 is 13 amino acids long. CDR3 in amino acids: CASSINSNYGYTF. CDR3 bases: TGTGCCAGTAGTATCAACAGCAACTATGGCTACACCTTC.

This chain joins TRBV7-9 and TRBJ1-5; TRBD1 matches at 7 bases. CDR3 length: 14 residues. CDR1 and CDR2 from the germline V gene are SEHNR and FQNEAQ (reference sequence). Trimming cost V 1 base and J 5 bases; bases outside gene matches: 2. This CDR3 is CASSLGTGYQPQHF. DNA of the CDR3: TGTGCCAGCAGCTTAGGGACAGGTTATCAGCCCCAGCATTTT.

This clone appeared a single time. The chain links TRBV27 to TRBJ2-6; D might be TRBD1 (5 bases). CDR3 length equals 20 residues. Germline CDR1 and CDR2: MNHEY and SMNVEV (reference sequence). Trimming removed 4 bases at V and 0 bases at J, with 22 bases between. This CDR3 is CASSSPRFGAESSGANVLTF. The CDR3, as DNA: TGTGCCAGCAGTTCCCCGAGGTTTGGGGCCGAGAGCTCTGGGGCCAACGTCCTGACTTTC.

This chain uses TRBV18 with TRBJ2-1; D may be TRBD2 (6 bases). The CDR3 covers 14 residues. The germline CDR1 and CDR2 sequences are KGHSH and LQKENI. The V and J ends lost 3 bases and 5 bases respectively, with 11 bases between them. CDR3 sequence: CASSPGGSHNEQFF. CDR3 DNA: TGTGCCAGCTCACCTGGGGGGAGTCACAATGAGCAGTTCTTC.

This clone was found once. The chain's CDR3 is CASSFDSLGNEQFF. The CDR3 DNA is TGTGCCAGCAGCTTTGACTCCCTGGGGAATGAGCAGTTCTTC. This chain joins TRBV11-2 and TRBJ2-1, with D unresolved. The germline V gene encodes CDR1 SGHAT and CDR2 FQNNGV. This CDR3 is built from 14 residues. Trimming removed 3 bases from V and 7 bases from J, with 13 bases in between.

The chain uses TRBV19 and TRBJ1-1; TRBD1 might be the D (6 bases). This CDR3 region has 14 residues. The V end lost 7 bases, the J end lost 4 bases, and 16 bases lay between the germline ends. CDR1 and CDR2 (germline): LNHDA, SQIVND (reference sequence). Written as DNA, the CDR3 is TGTGCCAGTATCCCCCTTGGGGGCGTCACTGAAGCTTTCTTT. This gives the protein CASIPLGGVTEAFF.

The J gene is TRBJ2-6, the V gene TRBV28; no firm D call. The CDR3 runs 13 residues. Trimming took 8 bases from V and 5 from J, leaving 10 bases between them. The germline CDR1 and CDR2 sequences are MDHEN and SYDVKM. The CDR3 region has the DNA TGTGCCAGCGGCCTTGAAAGGGCCAACGTCCTGACTTTC. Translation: CASGLERANVLTF.

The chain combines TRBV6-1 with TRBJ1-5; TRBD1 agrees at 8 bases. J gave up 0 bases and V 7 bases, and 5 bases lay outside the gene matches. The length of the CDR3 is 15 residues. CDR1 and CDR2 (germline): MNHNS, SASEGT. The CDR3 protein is CASTLDRGSNQPQHF. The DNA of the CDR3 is TGTGCCAGCACCCTAGACAGGGGTAGCAATCAGCCCCAGCATTTT.

The CDR3 protein is CASTPRTAGAYEQYF. The CDR3 nucleotides read TGTGCCAGCACCCCTCGGACAGCGGGGGCCTACGAGCAGTACTTC. The rearrangement joins TRBV6-1 to TRBJ2-7; 8 nucleotides match TRBD2. Germline loops: CDR1 MNHNS, CDR2 SASEGT. The CDR3 extends over 15 amino acids. V trimming: 7 bases; J trimming: 2 bases; junction bases outside the gene matches: 10.

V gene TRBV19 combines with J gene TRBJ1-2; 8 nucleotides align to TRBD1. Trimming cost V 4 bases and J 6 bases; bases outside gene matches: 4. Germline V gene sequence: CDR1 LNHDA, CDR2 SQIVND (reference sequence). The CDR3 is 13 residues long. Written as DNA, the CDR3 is TGTGCCAGTAGTAGAGGACAGGGAAATGGCTACACCTTC. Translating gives CASSRGQGNGYTF.

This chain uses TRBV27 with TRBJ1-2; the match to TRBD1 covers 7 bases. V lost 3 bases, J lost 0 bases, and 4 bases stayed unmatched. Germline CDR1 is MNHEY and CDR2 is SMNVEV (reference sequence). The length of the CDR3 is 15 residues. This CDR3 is CASSFARGTNYGYTF. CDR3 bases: TGTGCCAGCAGTTTCGCCAGGGGGACTAACTATGGCTACACCTTC.

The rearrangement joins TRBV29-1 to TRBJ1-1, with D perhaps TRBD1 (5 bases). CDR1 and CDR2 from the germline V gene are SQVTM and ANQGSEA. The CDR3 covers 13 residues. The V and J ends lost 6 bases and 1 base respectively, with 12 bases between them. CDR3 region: CSVQSTGNTEAFF. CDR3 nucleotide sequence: TGCAGCGTACAAAGTACAGGGAACACTGAAGCTTTCTTT.

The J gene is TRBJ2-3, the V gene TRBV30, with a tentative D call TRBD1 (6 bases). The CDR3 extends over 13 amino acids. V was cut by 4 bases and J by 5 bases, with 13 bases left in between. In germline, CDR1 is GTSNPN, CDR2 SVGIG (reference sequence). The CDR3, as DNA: TGTGCCTGGAAGGGGGACCGTGGAGATACGCAGTATTTT. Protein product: CAWKGDRGDTQYF.

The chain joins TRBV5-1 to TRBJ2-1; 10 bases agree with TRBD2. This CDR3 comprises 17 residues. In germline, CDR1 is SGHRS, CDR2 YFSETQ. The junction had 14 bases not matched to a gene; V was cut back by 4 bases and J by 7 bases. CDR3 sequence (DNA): TGCGCCAGCAGCCCGACCACTCTAGCGGGAGTATCAAATGAGCAGTTCTTC. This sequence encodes CASSPTTLAGVSNEQFF.

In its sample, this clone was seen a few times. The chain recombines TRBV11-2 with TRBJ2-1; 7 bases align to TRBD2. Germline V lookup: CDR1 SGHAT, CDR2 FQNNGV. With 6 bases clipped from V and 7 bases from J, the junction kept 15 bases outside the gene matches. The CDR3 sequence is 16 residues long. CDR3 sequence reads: CASRETGTWGGNEQFF. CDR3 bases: TGTGCCAGCAGAGAGACCGGGACTTGGGGAGGGAATGAGCAGTTCTTC.